The 14 T cell receptor beta chains given below trace back to one sample, sequenced in a study of blood T cell repertoires in COVID-19. The method was immunoSEQ multiplex PCR; TCRdb's version includes in-frame clones alone and lacks a portion of them. Among roughly 200,000 clones listed, more than 70% were seen once. Sequenced input: peripheral blood. The receptor source for this set is a man aged 35 to 55 with active or convalescent COVID-19.

About this clone itself: The same CDR3 arises from other DNA sequences in this sample as well. The rearrangement uses TRBV6-5 and TRBJ1-1; TRBD1 matches 8 bases. Germline V lookup: CDR1 MNHEY, CDR2 SVGAGI. The CDR3 covers 13 residues. With V trimmed by 6 bases and J by 1 base, 1 base remained unmatched. The CDR3 is CASSRGRNTEAFF. In nucleotides, the CDR3 is TGTGCCAGCAGCAGGGGGCGGAACACTGAAGCTTTCTTT.

The V and J genes are TRBV25-1 and TRBJ1-2; 7 bases match TRBD1. The CDR3 contains 14 residues. J lost 1 base, V lost 6 bases, and 5 bases had no gene match. From germline, CDR1 is MGHDK and CDR2 SYGVNS. In DNA, the CDR3 is TGTGCCAGCAGCCGGACAGGCCTTAACTATGGCTACACCTTC. It codes for CASSRTGLNYGYTF.

The chain employs TRBV19 and TRBJ1-2; a weak D match, TRBD1 (5 bases). The CDR3 covers 11 residues. Trimming removed 8 bases from V and 4 bases from J, with 8 bases in between. The germline V gene encodes CDR1 LNHDA and CDR2 SQIVND (reference sequence). CDR3 DNA: TGTGCCAGTTGGGGACTCTATGGCTACACCTTC. It codes for CASWGLYGYTF.

The chain is built from TRBV7-3 and TRBJ2-6, with 9 nucleotides matching TRBD1. Germline V gene lookup returns CDR1 SGHTA and CDR2 FQGTGA. This CDR3 is built from 18 residues. The trim removed 5 bases at V and 0 bases at J, leaving 8 bases unmatched. The CDR3, as DNA: TGTGCCAGCAGCCATACCGGGACAGGGCCCTCTGGGGCCAACGTCCTGACTTTC. Residues: CASSHTGTGPSGANVLTF.

V is TRBV2 and J is TRBJ2-3; D perhaps matches TRBD1 (6 bases). The CDR3 is made up of 13 amino acids. The V and J ends lost 7 bases and 5 bases respectively, with 13 bases between them. Germline assignment: CDR1 SNHLY and CDR2 FYNNEI. The CDR3 loop reads CASNRASRDTQYF. Written as DNA, the CDR3 is TGTGCCAGCAACAGGGCTAGCCGAGATACGCAGTATTTT.

This chain links TRBV25-1 with TRBJ2-6, with D unclear. Germline V CDR1 and CDR2: MGHDK, SYGVNS. The CDR3 contains 10 residues. Trimming took 10 bases from V and 5 from J, leaving 3 bases between them. The CDR3 spells CAIRANVLTF. CDR3 sequence (DNA): TGTGCCATAAGGGCCAACGTCCTGACTTTC.

The chain joins TRBV6-5 to TRBJ2-1; 10 bases line up with TRBD1. Germline lookup yields CDR1 MNHEY and CDR2 SVGAGI. V shed 2 bases and J 5 bases; nucleotides not matched to a gene: 3. The CDR3 is 15 amino acids. CDR3 sequence reads: CASSYDRGHNNEQFF. CDR3 nucleotide sequence: TGTGCCAGCAGTTACGACAGGGGGCACAACAATGAGCAGTTCTTC.

The V and J genes are TRBV14 and TRBJ2-5, with TRBD1 matching over 7 bases. The CDR3 spans 15 residues. V shed 9 bases, J shed 1 base, and the junction held 11 bases outside the gene matches. Germline V CDR1 and CDR2: SGHDN, FVKESK. The CDR3 loop is CASSATGSVQETQYF. CDR3 coding DNA: TGTGCCAGTTCCGCGACAGGGAGTGTCCAAGAGACCCAGTACTTC.

The chain recombines TRBV21-1 with TRBJ2-3; TRBD2, as called in the table, went unchecked against the DNA. TRBV21-1 is shown as a pseudogene. CDR3 length equals 14 residues. The DNA of the CDR3 is TGTGCCAGCAGCAAAGCGCGTAGCACAGATACGCAGTATTTT. Translating it yields CASSKARSTDTQYF.

This rearrangement joins TRBV29-1 to TRBJ1-1; a possible D gene is TRBD1 (6 bases). The V gene lost 0 bases and the J gene lost 0 bases, with 20 bases spanning the gap. The germline V gene has CDR1 SQVTM and CDR2 ANQGSEA. The CDR3 extends over 18 amino acids. The CDR3: CSVEDSPGGPIMNTEAFF. In DNA form, the CDR3 reads TGCAGCGTTGAAGATTCCCCTGGGGGCCCAATCATGAACACTGAAGCTTTCTTT.

The chain has TRBV7-2 and TRBJ1-2; D is perhaps TRBD1 (5 bases). This CDR3 spans 18 amino acids. The V end lost 2 bases, the J end lost 5 bases, and 24 bases lay between the germline ends. The germline V gene has CDR1 SGHTA and CDR2 FQGNSA. CDR3 region: CASSLRDWPFAGQYGYTF. CDR3 in DNA: TGTGCCAGCAGCTTACGGGACTGGCCCTTCGCTGGACAATATGGCTACACCTTC.

The chain combines TRBV27 with TRBJ1-5, with D maybe TRBD1 (5 bases). Germline CDR1 MNHEY, CDR2 SMNVEV (reference sequence). Trimming removed 1 base from V and 3 bases from J, with 10 bases in between. The length of the CDR3 is 15 residues. The CDR3 region is CASSLLGDFNQPQHF. CDR3 coding DNA: TGTGCCAGCAGTTTATTAGGGGATTTCAATCAGCCCCAGCATTTT.

The rearrangement links TRBV18 to TRBJ1-5, with a tentative D call TRBD1 (5 bases). Germline lookup yields CDR1 KGHSH and CDR2 LQKENI. Trimming took off 2 bases at V and 3 bases at J, with 8 bases between the two ends. The CDR3 is 14 residues long. The CDR3, as DNA: TGTGCCAGCTCACCAACGGACAACAATCAGCCCCAGCATTTT. Its protein is CASSPTDNNQPQHF. Full variable domain (remainder filled in from reference TRBV18 and TRBJ1-5): NAGVMQNPRHLVRRRGQEARLRCSPMKGHSHVYWYRQLPEEGLKFMVYLQKENIIDESGMPKERFSAEFPKEGPSILRIQQVVRGDSAAYFCASSPTDNNQPQHFGDGTRLSIL.

The genes are TRBV3-1 (or the pseudogene TRBV3-2) and TRBJ2-7, with D tentatively TRBD1 (5 bases). CDR1 and CDR2 (germline): LGHDT, YNNKEL (reference sequence). Trimming removed 1 base from V and 6 bases from J, with 10 bases in between. This CDR3 contains 13 residues. As DNA, the CDR3 is TGTGCCAGCAGCCAAGGGACATCTCGCGAGCAGTACTTC. Amino acids: CASSQGTSREQYF.